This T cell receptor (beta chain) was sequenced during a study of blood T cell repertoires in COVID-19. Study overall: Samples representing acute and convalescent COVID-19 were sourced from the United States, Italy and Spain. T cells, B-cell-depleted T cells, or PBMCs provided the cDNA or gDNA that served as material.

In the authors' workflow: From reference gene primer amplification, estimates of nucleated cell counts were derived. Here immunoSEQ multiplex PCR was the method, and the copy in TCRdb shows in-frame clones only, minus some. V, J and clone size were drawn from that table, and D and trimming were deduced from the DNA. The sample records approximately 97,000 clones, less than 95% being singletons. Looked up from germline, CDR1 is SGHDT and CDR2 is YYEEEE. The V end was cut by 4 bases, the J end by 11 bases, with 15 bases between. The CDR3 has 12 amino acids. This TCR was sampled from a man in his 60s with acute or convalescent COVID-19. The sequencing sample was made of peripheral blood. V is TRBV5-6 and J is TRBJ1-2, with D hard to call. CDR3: CASSAFTPQYTF. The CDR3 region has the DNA TGTGCCAGCAGCGCCTTCACTCCCCAATACACCTTC.